This TCR beta chain comes out of a study of regulatory T cells in long-lasting Graves disease. The study's findings and limits: Sampling was limited to peripheral blood rather than thyroid tissue.

This sample's time point: persistent/refractory GD, antithyroid drugs over 5 years with positive TRAb. PBMC-derived RNA was used for the TCR library. HTBI primers from iRepertoire and Arm-PCR of CDR3 regions yielded the TCR beta libraries. TCRdb independently ran MiXCR on the multiplex PCR reads; one entry per CDR3 protein. The sample contains about 400,000 distinct CDR3 sequences, less than 25% of which appear only once. This clonotype has a handful of counts. Antigen specificity is unknown. A read error may produce the germline difference seen at one junction end. The receptor's source is a female donor with Graves disease. Sequenced here: peripheral blood mononuclear cells (PBMCs), sampled when the disease was refractory, from a patient treated with antithyroid drugs.

DNA for the CDR3: TGTGCCAGCAGCTTAGCTAGCGGGAGGGCCGAGTTGAATGAGCAGTCCTTC. Amino acid sequence: CASSLASGRAELNEQSF. The chain recombines TRBV11-2 with TRBJ2-1; 12 nucleotides align to TRBD2. Germline CDR1 and CDR2: SGHAT and FQNNGV. This CDR3 spans 17 amino acids.